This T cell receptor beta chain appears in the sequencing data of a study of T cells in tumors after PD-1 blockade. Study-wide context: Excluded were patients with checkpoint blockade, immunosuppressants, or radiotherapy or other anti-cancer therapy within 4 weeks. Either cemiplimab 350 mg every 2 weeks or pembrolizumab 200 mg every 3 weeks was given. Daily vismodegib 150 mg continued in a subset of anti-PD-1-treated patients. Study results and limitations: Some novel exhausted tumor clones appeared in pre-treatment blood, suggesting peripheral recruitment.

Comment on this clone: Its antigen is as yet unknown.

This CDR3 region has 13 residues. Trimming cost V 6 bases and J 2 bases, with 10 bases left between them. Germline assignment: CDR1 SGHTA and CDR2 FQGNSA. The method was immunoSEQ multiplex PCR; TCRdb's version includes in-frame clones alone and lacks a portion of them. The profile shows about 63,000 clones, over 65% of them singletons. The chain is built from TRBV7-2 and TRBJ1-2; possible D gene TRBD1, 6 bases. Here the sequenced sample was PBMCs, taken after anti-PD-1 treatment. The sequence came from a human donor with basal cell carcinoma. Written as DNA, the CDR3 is TGTGCCAGCAGTGTCAGGGGCAACTATGGCTACACCTTC. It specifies CASSVRGNYGYTF.